Following are 14 T cell receptor beta chains from one sample sequenced in a study of T cells in Graves' hyperthyroidism and ophthalmopathy. Regions amplified from RNA transcripts were the TCR beta CDR3 regions. Carried out on the TCR CDR3, a first-round RT-PCR used the HTBI primer set. TCRdb fed the multiplex PCR reads into MiXCR, producing one record per CDR3 protein. The sample includes approximately 640,000 distinct CDR3 sequences, approximately 42% of them seen just once. Sequencing used peripheral blood or thyroid tissue (not recorded which). These receptors were obtained from an adult man with Graves' disease, either hyperthyroidism or ophthalmopathy (not recorded which).

On this clonotype: At one end, the junction sequence differs from germline, possibly due to a read error. V and J are TRBV5-1 and TRBJ2-5, with D maybe TRBD2 (5 bases). The CDR3 sequence is 17 residues long. The germline V gene has CDR1 SGHRS and CDR2 YFSETQ. The CDR3 sequence: CASSLEAGSIRQETQYF. CDR3 coding DNA: TGTGCCAGCAGCTTGGAGGCGGGCAGTATTAGGCAAGAGACCCAGTACTTC.

The CDR3 DNA is TGTGCCACCAGACTACAGGGGGCAGGCAGGTACACCTTC. Its translation: CATRLQGAGRYTF. This sequence joins TRBV24-1 and TRBJ1-2; 9 bases line up with TRBD1. Germline loops: CDR1 KGHDR, CDR2 SFDVKD. The CDR3 totals 13 residues. V was clipped by 7 bases and J by 11 bases; unmatched bases: 10.

V usage is TRBV6-6 and J usage is TRBJ2-7; unclear D gene. This CDR3 region has 21 residues. CDR1 is MNHNY, CDR2 SVGAGI, per germline (reference sequence). V was clipped by 0 bases and J by 2 bases, with 29 bases between them. CDR3 nucleotide sequence: TGTGCCAGCAGTTACTCTTTCGTCCGGGTTCGTTCCCGGGCAGATCCCTACGAGCAGTACTTC. Translated: CASSYSFVRVRSRADPYEQYF.

The J gene is TRBJ2-7, the V gene TRBV7-6, with 11 bases matching TRBD1. The V and J ends lost 1 base and 10 bases, in that order; junction bases with no gene match: 3. The CDR3 runs 13 residues. Germline V gene sequence: CDR1 SGHVS, CDR2 FNYEAQ. For the CDR3, the DNA is TGTGCCAGCAGCTTAGGGACAGGGGGCGATCAGTACTTC. Its translation: CASSLGTGGDQYF.

This clonotype appeared many times. J is TRBJ1-6 and V is TRBV5-8; D not resolved. Trimming stripped 0 bases from V and 6 bases from J, with 7 bases between. The CDR3 consists of 14 residues. Germline loops: CDR1 SGHTS, CDR2 YDEGEE. CDR3: CASSLVASNSPLHF. The CDR3, as DNA: TGTGCCAGCAGCTTGGTAGCGAGTAATTCACCCCTCCACTTT.

The chain has TRBV7-8 and TRBJ2-5; D ambiguous. Germline V gives CDR1 SGHVS, CDR2 FQNEAQ. This CDR3 has 13 amino acids. The V end was cut by 4 bases, the J end by 5 bases, with 11 bases between. The CDR3 here is CASSSMLRETQYF. The CDR3 DNA sequence: TGTGCCAGCAGCTCCATGTTGAGGGAGACCCAGTACTTC. Using reference TRBV7-8 and TRBJ2-5 for the parts outside the CDR3, the full variable domain is GAGVSQSPRYKVAKRGQDVALRCDPISGHVSLFWYQQALGQGPEFLTYFQNEAQLDKSGLPSDRFFAERPEGSVSTLKIQRTQQEDSAVYLCASSSMLRETQYFGPGTRLLVL.

CDR3 DNA: TGTGCCAGCAGCGACTATCCTCCAGACAGTGAAGCTTTCTTT. Amino acids: CASSDYPPDSEAFF. The V gene is TRBV7-9, the J gene TRBJ1-1; the D gene is possibly TRBD1 (5 bases). The V end was cut by 5 bases, the J end by 7 bases, with 17 bases between. This CDR3 spans 14 amino acids. Germline loops: CDR1 SEHNR, CDR2 FQNEAQ (reference sequence).

This clonotype occurred once. The V gene is TRBV5-1, the J gene TRBJ1-2, with a weak D call TRBD1 (6 bases). CDR3 length equals 16 residues. Trimming took 4 bases from V and 4 from J, leaving 20 bases between them. The germline V gene has CDR1 SGHRS and CDR2 YFSETQ. CDR3 in amino acids: CASSNRQAADVYGYTF. CDR3 in DNA: TGCGCCAGCAGCAACAGACAGGCCGCGGACGTCTATGGCTACACCTTC.

To note about this clonotype: Compared with germline, one end of the junction differs, possibly owing to a read error. V usage is TRBV2 and J usage is TRBJ1-3, with 7 bases lining up with TRBD1. The CDR3 totals 15 residues. Germline V gene lookup returns CDR1 SNHLY and CDR2 FYNNEI. The CDR3 here is CASSGIGTVGNTTYF. Written as DNA, the CDR3 is TGTGCCAGCAGTGGAATAGGGACAGTTGGAAACACCACATATTTT.

Details on this clonotype: A clone one base away is much larger, so this may be a read error. This rearrangement joins TRBV25-1 to TRBJ1-2, with D perhaps TRBD1 (5 bases). Trimming cost V 4 bases and J 12 bases, with 21 bases left between them. CDR1 and CDR2 from the germline V gene are MGHDK and SYGVNS. The CDR3 consists of 14 residues. This CDR3 is CASSGVDQGEGHTF. The CDR3 region has the DNA TGTGCCAGCAGTGGGGTGGATCAGGGCGAAGGCCACACCTTC.

The CDR3 DNA reads as TGTGCCAGCAGCTTGGGGGCTAGCGGACAGAACTACGAGCAGTACTTC. Amino acid sequence: CASSLGASGQNYEQYF. The chain couples TRBV7-2 to TRBJ2-7; the D gene is possibly TRBD2 (7 bases). From germline, CDR1 is SGHTA and CDR2 FQGNSA. The CDR3 runs 16 residues. V was clipped by 3 bases and J by 3 bases, with 18 bases between them.

The chain links TRBV19 to TRBJ2-5, with unresolved D. The CDR3 covers 13 residues. CDR1 is LNHDA, CDR2 SQIVND, per germline (reference sequence). The V end was cut by 1 base, the J end by 2 bases, with 5 bases between. The CDR3 is CASSIVAQETQYF. Written as DNA, the CDR3 is TGTGCCAGTAGTATAGTGGCTCAAGAGACCCAGTACTTC.

The gene calls are TRBV12-3 or TRBV12-4 and TRBJ1-2, with 9 bases matching TRBD1. The CDR3 extends over 18 amino acids. J lost 0 bases, V lost 4 bases, and 12 bases had no gene match. CDR3 in DNA: TGTGCCAGCAGTTCGCACCTACCGGGGGACAGGGCTAACTATGGCTACACCTTC. The encoded protein is CASSSHLPGDRANYGYTF.

This clonotype came up many times. This chain connects TRBV29-1 to TRBJ1-1; no firm D call. V lost 4 bases, J lost 11 bases, and 20 bases lay in between. The CDR3 totals 13 residues. Germline CDR1 is SQVTM and CDR2 is ANQGSEA. As DNA, the CDR3 is TGCAGCGTTGCTCCTCGGGATTACGGTTGGGCTTTCTTT. It codes for CSVAPRDYGWAFF.